Listed below are T cell receptor beta chains from one sample, sequenced in a study of cytomegalovirus exposure and HLA in healthy donors. Generated by immunoSEQ multiplex PCR, the TCRdb table keeps only in-frame clones and is missing some. This table has some 150,000 clones, 77% appearing once. The sequencing input was PBMCs. The receptors originated from a female donor in good health and CMV-seronegative. The conserved cysteine and the conserved F or W are not part of the CDR3 here. Fields, in order: J gene, V gene, clone size, CDR3 protein. Expanded clones get a size class; other rows say once, few or many, or leave the size out.

J gene: TRBJ2-1; V gene: TRBV6-1; clone size: once; CDR3 protein: ASSERREVLWDEQF
J gene: TRBJ2-2; V gene: TRBV2; clone size: .; CDR3 protein: ASSGQGANTGELF
J gene: TRBJ2-1; V gene: TRBV29-1; clone size: .; CDR3 protein: SAVRSLAGNEQF
J gene: TRBJ2-5; V gene: TRBV4-1; clone size: .; CDR3 protein: ASSPPGGLAGETQY
J gene: TRBJ1-6; V gene: TRBV25-1; clone size: .; CDR3 protein: ASSDPGQGRSPLH
J gene: TRBJ2-7; V gene: TRBV4-1; clone size: .; CDR3 protein: ASSQDIKGARYEQY
J gene: TRBJ1-2; V gene: TRBV18; clone size: .; CDR3 protein: ASSPRGGDYGYT
J gene: TRBJ2-2; V gene: TRBV7-9; clone size: .; CDR3 protein: ASSLLRGGLNTGELF
J gene: TRBJ2-1; V gene: TRBV7-9; clone size: .; CDR3 protein: ASTARGADGNEQF
J gene: TRBJ1-5; V gene: TRBV10-2; clone size: .; CDR3 protein: ASSEAGFYQPQH
J gene: TRBJ2-5; V gene: TRBV12-2; clone size: .; CDR3 protein: ASRLPTGHQETQY
J gene: TRBJ2-3; V gene: TRBV27; clone size: .; CDR3 protein: ASSLRQGWDTQY
J gene: TRBJ2-4; V gene: TRBV30; clone size: few; CDR3 protein: AWRETGGNIQY
J gene: TRBJ1-1; V gene: TRBV27; clone size: .; CDR3 protein: ASSLWGHRGQNTEAF
J gene: TRBJ2-7; V gene: TRBV29-1; clone size: .; CDR3 protein: SVEGGTGKGTYEQY
J gene: TRBJ2-1; V gene: TRBV5-4; clone size: .; CDR3 protein: ASSLGLAFDNEQF
J gene: TRBJ2-1; V gene: TRBV10-3; clone size: .; CDR3 protein: ATTDGLAAYNEQL
J gene: TRBJ2-7; V gene: TRBV4-1; clone size: .; CDR3 protein: ASSQGETYEQY
J gene: TRBJ2-1; V gene: TRBV19; clone size: .; CDR3 protein: ASRKRELTEQF
J gene: TRBJ2-1; V gene: TRBV7-8; clone size: .; CDR3 protein: ASSLASGTGDNEQF
J gene: TRBJ2-7; V gene: TRBV4-1; clone size: .; CDR3 protein: ASSQDRGLAGGYEQY
J gene: TRBJ2-7; V gene: TRBV5-5; clone size: .; CDR3 protein: ASGIRDWSSYEQY
J gene: TRBJ2-6; V gene: TRBV28; clone size: .; CDR3 protein: ASSPSGTSGANVLT
J gene: TRBJ2-5; V gene: TRBV19; clone size: .; CDR3 protein: ASSIQRGASETQY
J gene: TRBJ2-3; V gene: TRBV7-8; clone size: .; CDR3 protein: ASSPMTGTPTDTQY
J gene: TRBJ2-7; V gene: TRBV28; clone size: .; CDR3 protein: ASDRDGGYEQY
J gene: TRBJ1-5; V gene: TRBV21-1; clone size: .; CDR3 protein: ASSLGRGMGNQPQH
J gene: TRBJ2-7; V gene: TRBV5-1; clone size: .; CDR3 protein: ASSGSGFGPTYEQY
J gene: TRBJ1-6; V gene: TRBV5-4; clone size: few; CDR3 protein: ASRPDSQINSPLH
J gene: TRBJ2-7; V gene: TRBV4-1; clone size: .; CDR3 protein: ASSQESQENQYEQY
J gene: TRBJ2-4; V gene: TRBV7-9; clone size: .; CDR3 protein: ASSYGSRVGNIQY
J gene: TRBJ2-5; V gene: TRBV21-1; clone size: .; CDR3 protein: ASSTGSTGGPETQY
J gene: TRBJ2-3; V gene: TRBV6-6; clone size: .; CDR3 protein: ASTTSTDTQY
J gene: TRBJ1-2; V gene: TRBV14; clone size: .; CDR3 protein: ASSRGQGAGGYT
J gene: TRBJ1-2; V gene: TRBV2; clone size: .; CDR3 protein: ASTRGQGYGYT
J gene: TRBJ1-1; V gene: TRBV21-1; clone size: .; CDR3 protein: ASSNRVGGTEAF
J gene: TRBJ1-2; V gene: TRBV6-1; clone size: .; CDR3 protein: ASRTGTGVFGYT
J gene: TRBJ1-3; V gene: TRBV9; clone size: once; CDR3 protein: ASSPEPGISGNTIY
J gene: TRBJ2-5; V gene: TRBV29-1; clone size: .; CDR3 protein: SVVLSQETQY
J gene: TRBJ2-7; V gene: TRBV7-9; clone size: once; CDR3 protein: ASSPVESYEQY